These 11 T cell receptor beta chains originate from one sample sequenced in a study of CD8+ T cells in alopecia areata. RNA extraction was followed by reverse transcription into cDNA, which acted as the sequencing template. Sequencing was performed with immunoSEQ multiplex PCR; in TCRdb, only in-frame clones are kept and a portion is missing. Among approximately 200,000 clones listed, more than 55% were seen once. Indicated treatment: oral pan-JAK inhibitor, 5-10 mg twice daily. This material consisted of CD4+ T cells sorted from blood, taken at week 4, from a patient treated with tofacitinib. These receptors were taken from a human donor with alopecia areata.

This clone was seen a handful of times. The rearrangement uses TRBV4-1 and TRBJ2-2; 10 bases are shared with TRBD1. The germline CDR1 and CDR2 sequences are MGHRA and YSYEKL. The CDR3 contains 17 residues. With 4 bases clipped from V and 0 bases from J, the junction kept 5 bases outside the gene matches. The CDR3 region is CASSRTGQGPNTGELFF. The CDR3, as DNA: TGCGCCAGCAGCCGTACGGGACAGGGGCCGAACACCGGGGAGCTGTTTTTT.

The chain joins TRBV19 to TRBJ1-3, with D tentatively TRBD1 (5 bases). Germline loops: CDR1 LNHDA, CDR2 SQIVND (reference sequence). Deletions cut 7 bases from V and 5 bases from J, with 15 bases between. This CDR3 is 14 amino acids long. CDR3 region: CASTGDGSRNTIYF. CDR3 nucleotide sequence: TGTGCCAGTACGGGGGATGGATCGAGAAACACCATATATTTT.

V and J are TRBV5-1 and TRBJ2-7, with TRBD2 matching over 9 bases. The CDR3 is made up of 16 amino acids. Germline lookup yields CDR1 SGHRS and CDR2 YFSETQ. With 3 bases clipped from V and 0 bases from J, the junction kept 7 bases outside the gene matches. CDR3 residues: CASSWASSGASYEQYF. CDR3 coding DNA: TGCGCCAGCAGCTGGGCCTCTAGCGGGGCCTCCTACGAGCAGTACTTC.

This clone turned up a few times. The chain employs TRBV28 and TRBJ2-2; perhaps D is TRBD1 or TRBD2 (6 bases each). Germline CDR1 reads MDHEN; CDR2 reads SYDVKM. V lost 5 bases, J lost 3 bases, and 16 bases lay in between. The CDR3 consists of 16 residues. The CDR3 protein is CASSAQGWGDTGELFF. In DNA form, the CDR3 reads TGTGCCAGCAGTGCACAGGGATGGGGGGACACCGGGGAGCTGTTTTTT.

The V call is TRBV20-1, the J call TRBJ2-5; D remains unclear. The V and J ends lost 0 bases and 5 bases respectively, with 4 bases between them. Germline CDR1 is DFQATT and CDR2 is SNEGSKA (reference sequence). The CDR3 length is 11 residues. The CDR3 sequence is CSARELETQYF. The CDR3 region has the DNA TGCAGTGCTAGAGAGCTTGAGACCCAGTACTTC.

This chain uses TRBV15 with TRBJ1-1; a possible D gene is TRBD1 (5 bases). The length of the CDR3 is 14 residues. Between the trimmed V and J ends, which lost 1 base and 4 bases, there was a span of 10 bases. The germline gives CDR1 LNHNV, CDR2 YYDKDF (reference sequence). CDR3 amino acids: CATSRGAQGTEAFF. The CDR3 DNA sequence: TGTGCCACCAGCAGAGGGGCCCAGGGCACTGAAGCTTTCTTT.

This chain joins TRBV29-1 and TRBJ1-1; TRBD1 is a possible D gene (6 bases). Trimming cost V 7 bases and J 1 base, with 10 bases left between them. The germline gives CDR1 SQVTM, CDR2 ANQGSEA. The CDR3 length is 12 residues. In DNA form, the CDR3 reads TGCAGCGCCGGACAGACGAACACTGAAGCTTTCTTT. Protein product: CSAGQTNTEAFF.

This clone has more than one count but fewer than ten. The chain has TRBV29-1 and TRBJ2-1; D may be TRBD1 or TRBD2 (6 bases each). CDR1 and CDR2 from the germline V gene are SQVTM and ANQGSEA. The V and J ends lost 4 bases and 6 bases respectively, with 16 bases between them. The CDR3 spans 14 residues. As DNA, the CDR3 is TGCAGCGTTGCCGCAGTAGGGGGAGGCAATGAGCAGTTCTTC. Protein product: CSVAAVGGGNEQFF.

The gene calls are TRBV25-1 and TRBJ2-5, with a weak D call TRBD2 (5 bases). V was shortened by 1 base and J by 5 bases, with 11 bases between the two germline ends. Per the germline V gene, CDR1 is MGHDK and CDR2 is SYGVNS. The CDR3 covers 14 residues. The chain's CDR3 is CASSESGRGETQYF. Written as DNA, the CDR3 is TGTGCCAGCAGTGAATCGGGGAGAGGCGAGACCCAGTACTTC. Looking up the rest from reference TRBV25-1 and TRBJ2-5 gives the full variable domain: EADIYQTPRYLVIGTGKKITLECSQTMGHDKMYWYQQDPGMELHLIHYSYGVNSTEKGDLSSESTVSRIRTEHFPLTLESARPSHTSQYLCASSESGRGETQYFGPGTRLLVL.

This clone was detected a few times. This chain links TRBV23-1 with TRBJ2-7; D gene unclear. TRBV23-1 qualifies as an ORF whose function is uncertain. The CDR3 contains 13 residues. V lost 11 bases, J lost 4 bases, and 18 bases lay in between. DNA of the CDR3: TGCGCCCGAGCAGGCGGCAGCCTTTACGAGCAGTACTTC. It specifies CARAGGSLYEQYF.

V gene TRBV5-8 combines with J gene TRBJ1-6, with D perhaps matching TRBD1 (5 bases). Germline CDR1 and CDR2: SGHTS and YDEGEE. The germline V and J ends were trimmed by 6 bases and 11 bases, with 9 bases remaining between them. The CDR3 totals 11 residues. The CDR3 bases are TGTGCCAGCAACGCGGGGGCACCCCTCCACTTT. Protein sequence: CASNAGAPLHF.